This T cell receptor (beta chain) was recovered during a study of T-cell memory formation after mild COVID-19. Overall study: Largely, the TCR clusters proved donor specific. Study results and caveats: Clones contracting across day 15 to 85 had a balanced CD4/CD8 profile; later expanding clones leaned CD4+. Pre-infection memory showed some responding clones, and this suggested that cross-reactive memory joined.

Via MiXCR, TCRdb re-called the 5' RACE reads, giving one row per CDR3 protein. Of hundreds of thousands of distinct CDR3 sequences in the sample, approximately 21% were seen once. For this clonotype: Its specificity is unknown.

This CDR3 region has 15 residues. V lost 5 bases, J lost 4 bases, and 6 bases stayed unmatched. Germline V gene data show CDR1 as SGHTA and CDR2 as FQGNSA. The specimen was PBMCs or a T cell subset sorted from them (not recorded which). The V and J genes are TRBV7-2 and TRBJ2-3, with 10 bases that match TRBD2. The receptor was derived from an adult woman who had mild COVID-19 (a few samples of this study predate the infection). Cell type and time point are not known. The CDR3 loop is CASSPQGLAADTQYF. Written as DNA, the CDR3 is TGTGCCAGCAGCCCCCAAGGACTAGCGGCAGATACGCAGTATTTT.